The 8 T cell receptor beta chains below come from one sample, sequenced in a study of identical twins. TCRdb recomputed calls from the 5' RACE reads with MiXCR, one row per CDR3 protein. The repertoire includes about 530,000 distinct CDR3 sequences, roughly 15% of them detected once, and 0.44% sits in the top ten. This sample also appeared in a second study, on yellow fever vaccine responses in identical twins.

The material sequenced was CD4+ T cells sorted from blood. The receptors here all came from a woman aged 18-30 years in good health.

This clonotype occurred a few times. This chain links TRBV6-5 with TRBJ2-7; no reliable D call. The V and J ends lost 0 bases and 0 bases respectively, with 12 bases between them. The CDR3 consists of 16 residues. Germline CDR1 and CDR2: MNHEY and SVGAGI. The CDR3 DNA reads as TGTGCCAGCAGTTACTCACTGGGCACGAGCTCCTACGAGCAGTACGTC. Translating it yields CASSYSLGTSSYEQYV.

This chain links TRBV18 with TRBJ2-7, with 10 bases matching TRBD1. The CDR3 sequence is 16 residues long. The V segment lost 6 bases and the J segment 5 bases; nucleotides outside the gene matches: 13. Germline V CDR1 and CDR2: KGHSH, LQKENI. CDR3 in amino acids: CASSLFKDRGANEQYF. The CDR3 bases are TGTGCCAGCTCCCTCTTCAAGGACAGGGGGGCCAACGAGCAGTACTTC.

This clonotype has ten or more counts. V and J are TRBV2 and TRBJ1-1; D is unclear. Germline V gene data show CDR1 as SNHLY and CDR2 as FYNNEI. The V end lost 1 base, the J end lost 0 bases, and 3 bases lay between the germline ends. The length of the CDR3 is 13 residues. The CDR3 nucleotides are TGTGCCAGCAGTGAAGAGGTGAACACTGAAGCTTTCTTT. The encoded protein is CASSEEVNTEAFF.

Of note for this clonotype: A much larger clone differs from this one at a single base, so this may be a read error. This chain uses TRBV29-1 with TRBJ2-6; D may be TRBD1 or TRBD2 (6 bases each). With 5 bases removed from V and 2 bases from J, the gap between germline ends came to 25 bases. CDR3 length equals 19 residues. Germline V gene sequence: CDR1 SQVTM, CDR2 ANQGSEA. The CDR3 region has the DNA TGCAGCGTTCTTACCCCCCGGTCAGAGGGGGGAGCTGGGGCCAACGTCCTGACTTTC. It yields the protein CSVLTPRSEGGAGANVLTF.

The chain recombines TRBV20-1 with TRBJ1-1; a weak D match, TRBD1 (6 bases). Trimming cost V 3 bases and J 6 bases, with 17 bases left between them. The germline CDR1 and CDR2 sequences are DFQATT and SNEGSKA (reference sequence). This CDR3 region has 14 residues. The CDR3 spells CSASVDSVIAEAFF. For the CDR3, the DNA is TGCAGTGCTAGCGTGGACAGTGTTATTGCTGAAGCTTTCTTT.

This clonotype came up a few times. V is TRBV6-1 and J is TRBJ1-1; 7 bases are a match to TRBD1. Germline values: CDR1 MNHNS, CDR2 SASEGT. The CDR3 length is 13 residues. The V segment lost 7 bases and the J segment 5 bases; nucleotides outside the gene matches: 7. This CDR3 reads CASNRGGYTEAFF. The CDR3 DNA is TGTGCCAGCAACAGGGGAGGATATACTGAAGCTTTCTTT.

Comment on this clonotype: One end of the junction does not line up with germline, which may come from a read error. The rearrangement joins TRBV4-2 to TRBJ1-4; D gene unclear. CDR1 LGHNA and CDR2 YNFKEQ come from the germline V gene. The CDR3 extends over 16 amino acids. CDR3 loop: CVSSQGPGSTNEKLFF. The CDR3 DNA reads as TGTGTCAGCAGCCAAGGGCCGGGGTCGACTAATGAAAAACTGTTTTTT.

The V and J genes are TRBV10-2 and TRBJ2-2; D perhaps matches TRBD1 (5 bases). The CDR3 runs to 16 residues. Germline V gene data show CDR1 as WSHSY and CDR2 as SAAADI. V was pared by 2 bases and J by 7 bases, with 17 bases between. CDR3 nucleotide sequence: TGCGCCAGCAGTGAGGGCGCCCAGGGAAGAATCGGGGAGCTGTTTTTT. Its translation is CASSEGAQGRIGELFF.